These 13 T cell receptor beta chains originate from one sample sequenced in a study of cytomegalovirus exposure and HLA in healthy donors. Primers included in the PCR were 60 Vbeta and 13 Jbeta primers. Sequencing used immunoSEQ multiplex PCR; TCRdb keeps in-frame clones, though not all of them. The data hold roughly 140,000 clones, with about 75% observed a single time. Specimen: PBMCs. These TCRs come from a male donor in good health and CMV-seronegative.

This chain connects TRBV11-2 to TRBJ1-1; tentatively, D is TRBD1 (6 bases). V lost 6 bases, J lost 6 bases, and 14 bases lay in between. The CDR3 is 13 amino acids. Germline V gene sequence: CDR1 SGHAT, CDR2 FQNNGV. The CDR3 DNA reads as TGTGCCAGCAGTATAGGGGGGGAGGCTGAAGCTTTCTTT. Protein sequence: CASSIGGEAEAFF.

The rearrangement links TRBV7-2 to TRBJ2-7, with 8 bases aligning to TRBD1. Trimming at V came to 5 bases and at J to 4 bases, leaving 10 bases not matched to a gene. Germline V gene data show CDR1 as SGHTA and CDR2 as FQGNSA. CDR3 length equals 15 residues. The CDR3: CASSRGGGQGYEQYF. CDR3 nucleotide sequence: TGTGCCAGCAGCAGGGGTGGTGGACAGGGTTACGAGCAGTACTTC. Full variable domain (outside the CDR3, taken from reference TRBV7-2 and TRBJ2-7): GAGVSQSPSNKVTEKGKDVELRCDPISGHTALYWYRQSLGQGLEFLIYFQGNSAPDKSGLPSDRFSAERTGGSVSTLTIQRTQQEDSAVYLCASSRGGGQGYEQYFGPGTRLTVT.

The chain links TRBV27 to TRBJ1-2; D call uncertain. Germline V CDR1 and CDR2: MNHEY, SMNVEV (reference sequence). Between the trimmed V and J ends, which lost 5 bases and 7 bases, there was a span of 14 bases. The CDR3 is 13 amino acids. The CDR3 DNA follows: TGTGCCAGCAGTCGGGGTGATGGTTTTGGCTACACCTTC. Amino acid sequence: CASSRGDGFGYTF.

The V and J genes are TRBV5-1 and TRBJ2-4, with TRBD2 matching 7 bases. Trimming removed 2 bases from V and 10 bases from J; junction bases left unmatched: 0. The CDR3 has 11 residues. Germline V gives CDR1 SGHRS, CDR2 YFSETQ. The CDR3 coding sequence is TGCGCCAGCAGCTTCGGGGGGATTCAGTACTTC. It yields the protein CASSFGGIQYF.

The chain recombines TRBV5-1 with TRBJ2-7, with 8 bases identical to TRBD2. This CDR3 comprises 13 residues. CDR1 SGHRS and CDR2 YFSETQ come from the germline V gene. J gave up 4 bases and V 1 base, and 1 base lay outside the gene matches. CDR3 bases: TGCGCCAGCAGCTTGCAGCGGGAGTACGAGCAGTACTTC. Amino acids: CASSLQREYEQYF.

The rearrangement joins TRBV6-1 to TRBJ2-6, with D unresolved. Trimming took off 3 bases at V and 0 bases at J, with 6 bases between the two ends. From germline, CDR1 is MNHNS and CDR2 SASEGT. The CDR3 totals 15 residues. CDR3 nucleotides: TGTGCCAGCAGTGATACAGCCTCTGGGGCCAACGTCCTGACTTTC. Protein: CASSDTASGANVLTF.

This clone was seen a handful of times. The rearrangement joins TRBV6-5 to TRBJ1-5; TRBD1 aligns across 7 bases. V lost 6 bases, J lost 5 bases, and 7 bases stayed unmatched. This CDR3 has 14 residues. Germline V lookup: CDR1 MNHEY, CDR2 SVGAGI. The chain's CDR3 is CASSHRDSYQPQHF. CDR3 in DNA: TGTGCCAGCAGCCACCGGGACAGCTATCAGCCCCAGCATTTT.

The chain links TRBV6-5 to TRBJ2-7, with 8 bases that match TRBD2. This CDR3 is built from 14 residues. Germline V gives CDR1 MNHEY, CDR2 SVGAGI. With 5 bases clipped from V and 5 bases from J, the junction kept 8 bases outside the gene matches. CDR3 protein: CASSTRGGSDEQYF. The CDR3 region has the DNA TGTGCCAGCAGTACGCGCGGGGGGTCGGACGAGCAGTACTTC.

This sequence joins TRBV4-3 and TRBJ2-2; D perhaps matches TRBD1 (6 bases). V was trimmed by 0 bases and J by 6 bases, leaving 11 bases between them. This CDR3 is 15 amino acids long. The germline V gene encodes CDR1 LGHNA and CDR2 YSLEER. The DNA of the CDR3 is TGCGCCAGCAGCCAAGAGGCCAGGGGATCCGGGGAGCTGTTTTTT. It encodes CASSQEARGSGELFF.

The V gene is TRBV10-3, the J gene TRBJ2-7; a possible D gene is TRBD1 (6 bases). V was pared by 4 bases and J by 1 base, with 14 bases between. Germline V CDR1 and CDR2: ENHRY, SYGVKD. CDR3 size: 15 residues. The CDR3 nucleotides read TGTGCCATCAGTGGGACAGTGGCGACTTCCTACGAGCAGTACTTC. Protein sequence: CAISGTVATSYEQYF.

The rearrangement links TRBV11-3 to TRBJ1-1; D gene unclear. Germline CDR1 reads SGHNT; CDR2 reads YENEEA. With 1 base removed from V and 0 bases from J, the gap between germline ends came to 9 bases. The CDR3 spans 15 residues. This chain's CDR3 is CASSLVATLNTEAFF. The CDR3 bases are TGTGCCAGCAGCTTAGTAGCCACCTTGAACACTGAAGCTTTCTTT. Full variable domain (outside the CDR3, taken from reference TRBV11-3 and TRBJ1-1): EAGVVQSPRYKIIEKKQPVAFWCNPISGHNTLYWYLQNLGQGPELLIRYENEEAVDDSQLPKDRFSAERLKGVDSTLKIQPAELGDSAVYLCASSLVATLNTEAFFGQGTRLTVV.

V usage is TRBV5-4 and J usage is TRBJ1-5; D is unclear. Germline assignment: CDR1 SGHNT and CDR2 YYREEE (reference sequence). CDR3 size: 15 residues. Trimming removed 1 base at V and 0 bases at J, with 8 bases between. In DNA, the CDR3 is TGTGCCAGCAGCTTGTCCCCTCTTAGCAATCAGCCCCAGCATTTT. It yields the protein CASSLSPLSNQPQHF.

The chain employs TRBV9 and TRBJ2-7; 9 bases match TRBD1. J gave up 3 bases and V 3 bases, and 7 bases lay outside the gene matches. The germline V gene encodes CDR1 SGDLS and CDR2 YYNGEE. The CDR3 runs to 15 residues. CDR3 amino acids: CASSAGTGIGYEQYF. The CDR3 DNA sequence: TGTGCCAGCAGCGCCGGGACAGGGATTGGCTACGAGCAGTACTTC.